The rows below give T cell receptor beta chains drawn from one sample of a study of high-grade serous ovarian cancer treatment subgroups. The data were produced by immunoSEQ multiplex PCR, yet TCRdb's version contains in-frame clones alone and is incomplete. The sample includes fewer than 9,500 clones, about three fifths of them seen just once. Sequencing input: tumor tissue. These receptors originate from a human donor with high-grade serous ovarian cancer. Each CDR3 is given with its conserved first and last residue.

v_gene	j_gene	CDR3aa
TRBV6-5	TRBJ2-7	CAIARREGYEQYF
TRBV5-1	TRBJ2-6	CASRRVALSGIAGANVLTF
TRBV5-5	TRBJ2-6	CASSVRADLWGVLTF
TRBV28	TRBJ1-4	CASKLSAGGLGEKLFF
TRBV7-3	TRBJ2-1	CASSPPPGYEQFF
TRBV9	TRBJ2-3	CASSARGVPGEDTQYF
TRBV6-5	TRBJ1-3	CASSYSGDISGNTIYF
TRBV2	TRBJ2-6	CASRTGGPGVLTF
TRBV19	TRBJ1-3	CASSQAGSGNTIYF
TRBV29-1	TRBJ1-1	CSVSPGQNTEAFF
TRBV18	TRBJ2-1	CASSREAGGTYNEQFF
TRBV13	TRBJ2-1	CASKRGQNNEQFF
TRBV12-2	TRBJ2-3	CASRFYRGARSSRDTQYF
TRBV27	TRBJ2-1	CASSFQGRYNEQFF
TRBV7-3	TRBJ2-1	CASSFSGEEQFF
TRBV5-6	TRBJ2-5	CASSFLETQYF
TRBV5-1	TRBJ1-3	CASSFSSGKGNTIYF
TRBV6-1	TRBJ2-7	CASSGPGTHKHEQYF
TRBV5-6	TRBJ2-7	CASSFRPSHSYEQYF
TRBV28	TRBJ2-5	CASSLWGRKYQETQYF
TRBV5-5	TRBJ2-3	CASSSHPSKGTDTQYF
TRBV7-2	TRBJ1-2	CASSLAAGEYGYTF
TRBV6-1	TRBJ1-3	CASRLGRSSGNTIYF
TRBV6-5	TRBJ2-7	CASSYLGGSSDEQYF
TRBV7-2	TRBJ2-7	CASSLVAGAVEQYF
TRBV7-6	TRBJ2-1	CASSLASGSEQFF
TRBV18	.	CASSGRSSYEQYF
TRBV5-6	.	CASSFGVSYEQYF
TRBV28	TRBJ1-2	CASSLHGGLYGYTF
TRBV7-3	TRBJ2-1	CASSSQGGVSYNEQFF
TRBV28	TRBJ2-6	CASRPTSSGANVLTF
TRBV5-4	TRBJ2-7	CASSLGGGSVYEQYF
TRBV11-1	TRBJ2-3	CASSYGISSTDTQYF
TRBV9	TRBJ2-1	CASSVGRGEQFF
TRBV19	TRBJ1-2	CASSILGESGYTF
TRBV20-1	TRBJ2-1	CSATGSPGQFF
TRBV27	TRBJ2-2	CASKGSGTITGELFF
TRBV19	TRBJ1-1	CASSTQGTMNTEAFF
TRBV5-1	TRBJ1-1	CASSSGGYTNTEAFF
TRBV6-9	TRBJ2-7	CASSAGDSTYEQYF
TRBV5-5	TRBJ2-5	CASSWTGLPGETQYF
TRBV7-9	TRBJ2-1	CASSHPQGVNEQFF
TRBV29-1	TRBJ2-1	CSVEYGTGGEQFF
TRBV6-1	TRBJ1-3	CASSEWVGNTIYF
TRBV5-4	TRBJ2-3	CASSLGLFTDTQYF
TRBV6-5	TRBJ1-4	CASSSDLNEKLFF